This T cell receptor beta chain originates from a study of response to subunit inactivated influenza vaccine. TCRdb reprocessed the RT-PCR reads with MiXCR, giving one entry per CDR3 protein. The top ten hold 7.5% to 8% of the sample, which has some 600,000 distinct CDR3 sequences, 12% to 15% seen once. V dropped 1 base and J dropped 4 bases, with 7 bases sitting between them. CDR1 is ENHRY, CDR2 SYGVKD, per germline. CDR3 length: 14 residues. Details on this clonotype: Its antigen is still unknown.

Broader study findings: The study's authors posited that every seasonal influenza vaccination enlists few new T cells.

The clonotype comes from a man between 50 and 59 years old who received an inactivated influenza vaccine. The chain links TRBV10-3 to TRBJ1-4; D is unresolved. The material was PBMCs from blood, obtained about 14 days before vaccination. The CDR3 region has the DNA TGTGCCATCAGTGAGTTGGGAGGTAATGAAAAACTGTTTTTT. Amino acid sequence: CAISELGGNEKLFF.